This record concerns one T cell receptor (beta chain) sequence. Relative to the germline gene, one junction end is altered; a read error may explain this. The sample is drawn from a study of tumor and adjacent non-tumor tissue in lung cancer. The library came from three nested PCR rounds adapted from ARM-PCR protocols. TCRdb redid the calling of the multiplex PCR reads with MiXCR, one entry per CDR3 protein. The repertoire has more than 75,000 distinct CDR3 sequences, about two thirds of them found once; the top ten carry roughly 13%. The CDR3 covers 16 residues. Germline loops: CDR1 SGHRS, CDR2 YFSETQ. RNA was extracted from bulk tissue without any cell sorting.

Sequenced input: lung tumor tissue. This clonotype originated in a woman aged 70-85 years with non-small cell lung cancer. This sequence joins TRBV5-1 and TRBJ2-7, with 13 bases lining up with TRBD2. The J call may be mistaken, given a closer DNA end match to TRBJ2-1. The CDR3 DNA is TGCGCCATCAGCTTCGGGACTAGCGGGGACTCCTACGAGCAGTTCTTC. Translating gives CAISFGTSGDSYEQFF.